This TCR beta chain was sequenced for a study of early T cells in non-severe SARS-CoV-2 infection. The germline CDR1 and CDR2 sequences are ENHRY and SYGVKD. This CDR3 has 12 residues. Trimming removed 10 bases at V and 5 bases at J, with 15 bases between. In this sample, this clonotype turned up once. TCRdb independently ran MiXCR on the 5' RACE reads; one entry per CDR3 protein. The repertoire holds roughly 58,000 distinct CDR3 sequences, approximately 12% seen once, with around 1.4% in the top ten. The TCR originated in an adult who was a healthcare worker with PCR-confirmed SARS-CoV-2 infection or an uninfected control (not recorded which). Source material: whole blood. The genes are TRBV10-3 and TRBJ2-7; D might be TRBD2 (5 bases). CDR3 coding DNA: TGTGCCACCTTGACGGCTAGCCACGAGCAGTACTTC. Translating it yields CATLTASHEQYF.